This T cell receptor beta chain was identified in a study of CD8 T cells in ankylosing spondylitis. Study outcomes and limitations: There was a TCR beta motif, made of 7 or 8 highly homologous variants, that appeared characteristic of ankylosing spondylitis blood. Previous work reported some of these motif variants in the synovial fluid and blood of reactive arthritis. Significant enrichment of disease-linked clones was reportedly seen in matched ankylosing spondylitis synovial fluid.

The CDR3 spans 17 residues. Unmatched junction bases numbered 7, after V lost 0 bases and J lost 4 bases. CDR1 and CDR2 (germline): SGHDN, FVKESK. In this sample, this clonotype turned up many times. No antigen is known for it. Quantitative 5'-RACE with molecular barcodes generated TCR beta libraries. MiXCR was run by TCRdb on the 5' RACE reads, yielding one entry per CDR3 protein. In the table there are more than 250,000 distinct CDR3 sequences, approximately 8.2% of which are singletons. Specimen: blood, either unsorted or a sorted T cell fraction (not recorded which). The chain is built from TRBV14 and TRBJ2-2; 8 nucleotides line up with TRBD2. The sequence was obtained from a male donor with ankylosing spondylitis. The CDR3 region has the DNA TGTGCCAGCAGCCAAGATTTCCAGCGGGAGCTCACCGGGGAGCTGTTTTTT. This gives the protein CASSQDFQRELTGELFF.